The present T cell receptor beta chain was sequenced within a study of shared clonotypes between healthy human individuals. Across the study: Sampling drew on donors who were two women and a few men aged 18 to 49. Each donor's CD4 naive and CD4 memory cells filled three plates apiece, CD8 naive two, and CD8 memory one.

Each subset's genomic DNA was shared equally among a number of immunoSEQ plates. Repertoires were generated with immunoSEQ multiplex PCR, while TCRdb's copy carries only in-frame clones and drops some. There are millions of clones in the sample; roughly 94% occur only once, and 0.13% lies in the top ten. This CDR3 is 17 amino acids long. After removal of 0 bases from V and 8 bases from J, the junction contained 10 bases not matched to a gene. Germline V gene data show CDR1 as LGHNA and CDR2 as YSLEER. This receptor was obtained from a man aged 18 to 29 in good health. The chain employs TRBV4-3 and TRBJ2-1; 10 bases align to TRBD2. Sequencing was carried out using naive CD4+ T cells sorted from blood. This sample's subset: CD45RA+ positively selected. The CDR3: CASSQDPSGSKIDEQFF. CDR3 sequence (DNA): TGCGCCAGCAGCCAAGATCCTAGCGGGAGTAAGATAGATGAGCAGTTCTTC.